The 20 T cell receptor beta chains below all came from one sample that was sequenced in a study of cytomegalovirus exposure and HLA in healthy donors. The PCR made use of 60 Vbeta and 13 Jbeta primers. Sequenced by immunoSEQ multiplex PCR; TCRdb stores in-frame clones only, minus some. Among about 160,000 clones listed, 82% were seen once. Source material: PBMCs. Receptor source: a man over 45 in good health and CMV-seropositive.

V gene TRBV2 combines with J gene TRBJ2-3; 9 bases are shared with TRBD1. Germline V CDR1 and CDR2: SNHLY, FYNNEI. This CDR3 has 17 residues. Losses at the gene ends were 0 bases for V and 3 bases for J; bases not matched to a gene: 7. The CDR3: CASSEASRGTGTDTQYF. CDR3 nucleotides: TGTGCCAGCAGTGAAGCCTCTCGAGGGACAGGGACAGATACGCAGTATTTT.

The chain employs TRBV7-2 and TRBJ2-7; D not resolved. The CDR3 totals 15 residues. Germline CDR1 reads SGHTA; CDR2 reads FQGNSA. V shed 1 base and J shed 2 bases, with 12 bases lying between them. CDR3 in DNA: TGTGCCAGCAGCTTAGAGTCTAGTAAAGCCTACGAGCAGTACTTC. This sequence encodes CASSLESSKAYEQYF.

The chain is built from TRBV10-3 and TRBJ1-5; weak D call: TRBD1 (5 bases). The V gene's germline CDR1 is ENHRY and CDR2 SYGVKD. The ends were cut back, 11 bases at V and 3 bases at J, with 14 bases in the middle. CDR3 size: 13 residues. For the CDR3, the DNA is TGTGCCTCGCGCGCAGGGTACAATCAGCCCCAGCATTTT. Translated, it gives CASRAGYNQPQHF.

The CDR3 reads CASSEGAWKSYGYTF. The DNA of the CDR3 is TGTGCCAGCAGTGAAGGGGCTTGGAAATCCTATGGCTACACCTTC. The chain uses TRBV6-1 and TRBJ1-2; no firm D call. V was pared by 1 base and J by 4 bases, with 13 bases between. The CDR3 is 15 amino acids. CDR1 MNHNS and CDR2 SASEGT come from the germline V gene.

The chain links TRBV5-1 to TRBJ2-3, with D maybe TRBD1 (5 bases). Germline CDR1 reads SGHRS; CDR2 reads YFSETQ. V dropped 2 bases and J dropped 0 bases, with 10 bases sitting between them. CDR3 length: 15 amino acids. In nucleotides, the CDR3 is TGCGCCAGCAGCTTTCAGGACACTAGCACAGATACGCAGTATTTT. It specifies CASSFQDTSTDTQYF.

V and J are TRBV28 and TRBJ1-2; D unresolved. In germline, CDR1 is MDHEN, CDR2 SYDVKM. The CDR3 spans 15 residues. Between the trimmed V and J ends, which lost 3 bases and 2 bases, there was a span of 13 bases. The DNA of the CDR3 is TGTGCCAGCAGTTTTATCGCTGGAGTGAACTATGGCTACACCTTC. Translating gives CASSFIAGVNYGYTF.

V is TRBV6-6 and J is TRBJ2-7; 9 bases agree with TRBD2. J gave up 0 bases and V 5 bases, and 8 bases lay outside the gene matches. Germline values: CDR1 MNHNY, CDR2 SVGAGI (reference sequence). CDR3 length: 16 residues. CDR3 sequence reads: CASSPSLAGASYEQYF. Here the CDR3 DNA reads TGTGCCAGCAGTCCGTCACTAGCGGGCGCCTCCTACGAGCAGTACTTC.

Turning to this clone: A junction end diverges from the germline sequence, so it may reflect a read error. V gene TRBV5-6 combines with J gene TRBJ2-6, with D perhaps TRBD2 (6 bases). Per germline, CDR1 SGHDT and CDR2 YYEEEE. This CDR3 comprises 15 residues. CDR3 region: CASSGRGVGANGLTF. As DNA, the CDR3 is TGTGCCAGCAGCGGGCGCGGGGTTGGGGCCAACGGCCTGACTTTC. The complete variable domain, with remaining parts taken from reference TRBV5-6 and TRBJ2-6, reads DAGVTQSPTHLIKTRGQQVTLRCSPKSGHDTVSWYQQALGQGPQFIFQYYEEEERQRGNFPDRFSGHQFPNYSSELNVNALLLGDSALYLCASSGRGVGANGLTFGAGSRLTVL.

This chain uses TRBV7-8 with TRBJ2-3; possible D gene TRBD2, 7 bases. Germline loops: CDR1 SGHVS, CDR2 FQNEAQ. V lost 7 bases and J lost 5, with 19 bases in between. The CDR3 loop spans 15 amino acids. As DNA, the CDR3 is TGTGCCAGCACCGCTCTGAGGGGGGGTATAGATACGCAGTATTTT. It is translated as CASTALRGGIDTQYF.

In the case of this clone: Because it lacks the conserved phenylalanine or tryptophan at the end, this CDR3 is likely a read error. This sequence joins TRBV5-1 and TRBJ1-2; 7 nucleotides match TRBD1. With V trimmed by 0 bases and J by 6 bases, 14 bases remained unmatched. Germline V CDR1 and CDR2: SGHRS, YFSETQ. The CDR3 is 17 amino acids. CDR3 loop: CASSLAGTDLVLDGYTL. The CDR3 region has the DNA TGCGCCAGCAGCTTGGCCGGGACAGACCTGGTTTTGGATGGCTACACCCTC.

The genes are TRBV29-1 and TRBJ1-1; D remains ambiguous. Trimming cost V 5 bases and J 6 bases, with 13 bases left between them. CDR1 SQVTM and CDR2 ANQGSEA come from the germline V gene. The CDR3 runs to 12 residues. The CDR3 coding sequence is TGCAGCGTTAGAAGTCTGGGCCCTGAAGCTTTCTTT. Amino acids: CSVRSLGPEAFF. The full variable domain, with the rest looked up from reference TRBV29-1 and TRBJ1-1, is SAVISQKPSRDICQRGTSLTIQCQVDSQVTMMFWYRQQPGQSLTLIATANQGSEATYESGFVIDKFPISRPNLTFSTLTVSNMSPEDSSIYLCSVRSLGPEAFFGQGTRLTVV.

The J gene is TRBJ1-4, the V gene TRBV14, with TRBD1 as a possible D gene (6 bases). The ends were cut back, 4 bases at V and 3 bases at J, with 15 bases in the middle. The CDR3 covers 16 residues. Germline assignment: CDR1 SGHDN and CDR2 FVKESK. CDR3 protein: CASSPSPGVANEKLFF. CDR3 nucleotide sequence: TGTGCCAGCAGCCCATCTCCAGGGGTGGCTAATGAAAAACTGTTTTTT.

The CDR3 bases are TGTGCCAGCAGTCCCCGGGAGCTGATCGAGCAGTACTTC. Protein sequence: CASSPRELIEQYF. The V and J genes are TRBV2 and TRBJ2-5; tentative D call: TRBD2 (6 bases). The J call is doubtful: the DNA matches TRBJ2-7 better. Germline CDR1 and CDR2: SNHLY and FYNNEI. The CDR3 covers 13 residues.

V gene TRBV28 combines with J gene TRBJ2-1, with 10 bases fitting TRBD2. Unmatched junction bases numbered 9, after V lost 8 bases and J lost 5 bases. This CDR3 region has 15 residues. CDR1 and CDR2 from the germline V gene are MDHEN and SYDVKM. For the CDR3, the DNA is TGTGCCAGCCGAAGAGCGGGAGGGGATCACAATGAGCAGTTCTTC. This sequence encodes CASRRAGGDHNEQFF.

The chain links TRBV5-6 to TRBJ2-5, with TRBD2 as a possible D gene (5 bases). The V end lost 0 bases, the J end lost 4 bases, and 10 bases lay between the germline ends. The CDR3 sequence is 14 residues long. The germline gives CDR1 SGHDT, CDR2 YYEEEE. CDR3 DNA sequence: TGTGCCAGCAGCTTGGGTTCTGGAGGAGAGACCCAGTACTTC. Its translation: CASSLGSGGETQYF.

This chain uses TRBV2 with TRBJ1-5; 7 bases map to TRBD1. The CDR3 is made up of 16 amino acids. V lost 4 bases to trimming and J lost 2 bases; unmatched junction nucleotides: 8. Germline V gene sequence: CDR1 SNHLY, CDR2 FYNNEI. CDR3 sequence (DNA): TGTGCCAGCAGTGTCGAGGGGGCGGCGGGCAATCAGCCCCAGCATTTT. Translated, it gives CASSVEGAAGNQPQHF.

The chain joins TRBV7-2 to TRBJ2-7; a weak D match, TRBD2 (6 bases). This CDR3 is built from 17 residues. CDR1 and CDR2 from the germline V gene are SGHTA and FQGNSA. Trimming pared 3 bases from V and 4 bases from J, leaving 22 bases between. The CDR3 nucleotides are TGTGCCAGCAGCTTCCTTGACTGGGGGGAGAAGGATTACGAGCAGTACTTC. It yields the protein CASSFLDWGEKDYEQYF.

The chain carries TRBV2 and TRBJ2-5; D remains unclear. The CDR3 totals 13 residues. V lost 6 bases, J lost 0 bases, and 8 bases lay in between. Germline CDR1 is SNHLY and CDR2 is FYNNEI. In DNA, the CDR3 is TGTGCCAGCAGCGCGGATTACCAAGAGACCCAGTACTTC. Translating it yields CASSADYQETQYF.

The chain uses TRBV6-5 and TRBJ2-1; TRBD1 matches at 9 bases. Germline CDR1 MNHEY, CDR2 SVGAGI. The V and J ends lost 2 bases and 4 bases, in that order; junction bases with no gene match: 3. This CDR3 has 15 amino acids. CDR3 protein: CASSYGTGFYNEQFF. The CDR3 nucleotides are TGTGCCAGCAGTTACGGGACAGGGTTTTACAATGAGCAGTTCTTC.

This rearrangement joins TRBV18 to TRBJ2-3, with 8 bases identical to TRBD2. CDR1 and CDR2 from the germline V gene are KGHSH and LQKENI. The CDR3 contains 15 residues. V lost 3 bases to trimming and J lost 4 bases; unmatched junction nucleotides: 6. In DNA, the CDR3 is TGTGCCAGCTCACCGTCGGGAGGGCTTGCAGATACGCAGTATTTT. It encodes CASSPSGGLADTQYF.